This T cell receptor beta chain emerged from a study of CD8+ T cells in alopecia areata. For the study at large: Donors of skin were C3H/HeJ mice aged about 6-12 months with spontaneous alopecia, and recipients were roughly 7-10-week-old female C3H/HeJ mice. The study's findings and limits: Scalp samples also contribute reads from the resident alphabeta T cells found in normal skin. Lesional scalp, notably in alopecia totalis/universalis, had clonality above that of normal scalp. Sharing of TCR sequences between patients (possibly for HLA-related reasons) was less clear than in mice.

As regards this clone: Its matching antigen is unknown. TCRdb's protein sequence differs at residue 14 from the translated DNA; the protein presented here follows the DNA. Mouse germline and gene names are used. The missing CDR3 end, 3 residues past where the read stops, is filled in from the germline J gene.

RNA, once extracted, was reverse transcribed into cDNA for use as the sequencing template. Clones were read by immunoSEQ multiplex PCR, and TCRdb kept only the in-frame ones, dropping some. The sample shows 90,000 to 130,000 clones, no singletons; the ten largest hold about 20%. The CDR3 runs to 17 residues. The germline V gene encodes CDR1 NNHDY and CDR2 SYVADS. The junction had 8 bases not matched to a gene; V was cut back by 2 bases and J by 0 bases. This rearrangement joins TRBV13-3 to TRBJ1-3; 7 bases are a match to TRBD1. The TCR originated in a C3H/HeJ mouse with alopecia areata. This mouse strain has H2-k as its MHC haplotype. The sequenced material came from lesional skin. CDR3 DNA, as far as it was read: TGTGCCAGCAGTGAGTCCGGGACAGAATATTCTGGAAATACG. It specifies CASSESGTEYSGNT. The entire CDR3 protein reads CASSESGTEYSGNTLYF.